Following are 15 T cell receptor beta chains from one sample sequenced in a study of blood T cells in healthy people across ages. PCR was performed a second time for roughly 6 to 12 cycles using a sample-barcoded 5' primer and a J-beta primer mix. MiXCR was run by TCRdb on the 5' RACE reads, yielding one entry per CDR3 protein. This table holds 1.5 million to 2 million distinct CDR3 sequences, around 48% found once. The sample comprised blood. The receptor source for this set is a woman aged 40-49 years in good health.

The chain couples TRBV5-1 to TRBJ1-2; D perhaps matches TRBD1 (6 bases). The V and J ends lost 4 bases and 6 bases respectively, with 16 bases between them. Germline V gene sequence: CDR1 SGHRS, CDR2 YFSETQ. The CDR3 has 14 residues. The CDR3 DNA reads TGCGCCAGCAGCCCTGAAAGGGACACCGATGGCTACACCTTC. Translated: CASSPERDTDGYTF.

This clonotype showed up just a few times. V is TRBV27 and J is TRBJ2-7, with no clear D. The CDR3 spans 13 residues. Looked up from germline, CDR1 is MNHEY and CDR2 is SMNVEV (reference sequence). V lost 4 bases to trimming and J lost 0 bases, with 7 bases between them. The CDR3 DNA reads TGTGCCAGCAGTTACATCCCCTCCTACGAGCAGTACTTC. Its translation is CASSYIPSYEQYF.

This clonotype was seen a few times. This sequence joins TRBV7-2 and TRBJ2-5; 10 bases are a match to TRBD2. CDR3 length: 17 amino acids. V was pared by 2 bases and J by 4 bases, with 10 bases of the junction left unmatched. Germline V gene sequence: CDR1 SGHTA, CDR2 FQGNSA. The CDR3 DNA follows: TGTGCCAGCAGCTTATACCGAGCGGGGGGGCCGTCAGAGACCCAGTACTTC. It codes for CASSLYRAGGPSETQYF.

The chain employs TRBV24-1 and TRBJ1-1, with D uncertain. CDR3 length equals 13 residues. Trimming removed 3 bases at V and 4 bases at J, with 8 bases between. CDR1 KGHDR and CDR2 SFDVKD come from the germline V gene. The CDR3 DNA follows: TGTGCCACCAGTGATGGGTCGGCCACTGAAGCTTTCTTT. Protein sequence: CATSDGSATEAFF.

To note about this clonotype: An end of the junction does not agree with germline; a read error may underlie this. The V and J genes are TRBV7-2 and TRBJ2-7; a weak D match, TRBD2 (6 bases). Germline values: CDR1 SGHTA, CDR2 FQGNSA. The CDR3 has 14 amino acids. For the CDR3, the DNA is TGTGCCGGCAGCTCGGGACGGGGGTCCTACGAGCAGTACTTC. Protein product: CAGSSGRGSYEQYF.

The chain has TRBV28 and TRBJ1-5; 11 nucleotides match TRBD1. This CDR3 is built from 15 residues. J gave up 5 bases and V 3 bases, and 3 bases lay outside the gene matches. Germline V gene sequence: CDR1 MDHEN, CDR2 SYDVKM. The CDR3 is CASSLDRGLHQPQHF. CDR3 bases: TGTGCCAGCAGTTTGGACAGGGGGCTTCATCAGCCCCAGCATTTT.

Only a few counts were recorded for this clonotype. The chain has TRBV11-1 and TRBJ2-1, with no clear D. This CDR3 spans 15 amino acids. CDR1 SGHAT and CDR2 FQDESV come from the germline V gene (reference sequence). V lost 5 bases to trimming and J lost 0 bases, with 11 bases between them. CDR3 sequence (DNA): TGTGCCAGCAGCGAAAGGGTCGGCTCCTACAATGAGCAGTTCTTC. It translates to CASSERVGSYNEQFF. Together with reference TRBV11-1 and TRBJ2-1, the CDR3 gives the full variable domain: EAEVAQSPRYKITEKSQAVAFWCDPISGHATLYWYRQILGQGPELLVQFQDESVVDDSQLPKDRFSAERLKGVDSTLKIQPAELGDSAMYLCASSERVGSYNEQFFGPGTRLTVL.

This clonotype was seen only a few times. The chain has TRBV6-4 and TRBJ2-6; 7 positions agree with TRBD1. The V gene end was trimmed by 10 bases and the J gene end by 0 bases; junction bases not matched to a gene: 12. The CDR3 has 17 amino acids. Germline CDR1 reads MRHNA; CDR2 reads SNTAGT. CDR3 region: CATGIRDSISGANVLTF. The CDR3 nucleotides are TGTGCCACCGGAATCCGGGACAGCATCTCTGGGGCCAACGTCCTGACTTTC.

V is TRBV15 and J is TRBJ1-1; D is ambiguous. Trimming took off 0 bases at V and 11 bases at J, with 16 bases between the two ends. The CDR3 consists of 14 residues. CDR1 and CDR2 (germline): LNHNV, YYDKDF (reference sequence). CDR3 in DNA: TGTGCCACCAGCAGAGATCGAGGATTCCCCGGGGCTTTCTTT. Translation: CATSRDRGFPGAFF.

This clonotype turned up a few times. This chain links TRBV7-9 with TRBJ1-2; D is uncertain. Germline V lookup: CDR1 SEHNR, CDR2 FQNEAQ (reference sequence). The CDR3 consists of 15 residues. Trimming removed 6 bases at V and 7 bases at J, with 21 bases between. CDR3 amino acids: CASSHQRGQGSGYTF. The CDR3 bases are TGTGCCAGCAGTCATCAGCGAGGCCAAGGGAGTGGCTACACCTTC.

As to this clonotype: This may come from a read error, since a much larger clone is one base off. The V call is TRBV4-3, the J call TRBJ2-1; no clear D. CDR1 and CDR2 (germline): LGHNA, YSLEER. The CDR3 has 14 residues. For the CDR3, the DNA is TGCGCCGGCAGCCAAGATACAGAGTACAATGAGCAGTTCTTC. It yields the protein CAGSQDTEYNEQFF.

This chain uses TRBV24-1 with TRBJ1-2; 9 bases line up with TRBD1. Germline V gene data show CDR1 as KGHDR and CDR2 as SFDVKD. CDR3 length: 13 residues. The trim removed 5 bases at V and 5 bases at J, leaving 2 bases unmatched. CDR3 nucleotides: TGTGCCACCAGTGTAGGGACAGGGTATGGCTACACCTTC. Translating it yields CATSVGTGYGYTF.

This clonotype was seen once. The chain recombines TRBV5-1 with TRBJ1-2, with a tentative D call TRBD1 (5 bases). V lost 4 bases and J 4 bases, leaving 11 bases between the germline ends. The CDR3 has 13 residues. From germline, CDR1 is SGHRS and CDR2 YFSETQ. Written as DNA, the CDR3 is TGCGCCAGCAGCAAACAGGATGGCTATGGCTACACCTTC. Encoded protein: CASSKQDGYGYTF.

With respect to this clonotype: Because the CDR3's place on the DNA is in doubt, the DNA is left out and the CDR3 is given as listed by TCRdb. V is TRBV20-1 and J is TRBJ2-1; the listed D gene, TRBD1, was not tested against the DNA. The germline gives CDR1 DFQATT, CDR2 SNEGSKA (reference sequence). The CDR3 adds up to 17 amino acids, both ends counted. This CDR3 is CSTSVGGGGAWMSEQYF.

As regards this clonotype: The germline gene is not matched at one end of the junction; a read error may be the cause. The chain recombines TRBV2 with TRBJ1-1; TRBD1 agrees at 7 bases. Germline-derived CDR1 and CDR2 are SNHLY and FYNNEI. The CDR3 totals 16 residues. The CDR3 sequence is CDSSENRQGPNTEAFF. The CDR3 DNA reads TGTGACAGCAGTGAGAATCGACAGGGACCGAACACTGAAGCTTTCTTT.